This T cell receptor (beta chain) stems from a study of beta chain features in type 1 diabetes. Study information: Cell yields, gender and age were comparable in patients and healthy donors. Study-wide results and caveats: A potential influence of HLA type upon TCRB rearrangement remained unresolved herein. In every one of the four CD4+ subsets, TCRB CDR3s were moderately but significantly shorter in Type 1 diabetes patients. At VDJ recombination sites, type 1 diabetes patients had fewer insertions and more deleted nucleotides. The naive, central memory and Treg TCRB repertoires showed an apparent similarity that was greater among patients than among healthy donors.

cDNA synthesis used the whole RNA isolate, giving expressed TCRB sequences. Only in-frame clones appear in the TCRdb table, and some are missing; sequencing was by immunoSEQ multiplex PCR. Seen here are over 650,000 clones, roughly 13% observed once, and the top ten hold approximately 0.039%. V was pared by 5 bases and J by 7 bases, with 10 bases between. The CDR3 consists of 12 residues. The germline V gene encodes CDR1 SNHLY and CDR2 FYNNEI. The table lists this clone with a few counts. What it recognizes is unknown. Sequencing was performed on naive CD4+ T cells from blood. The source of this sequence is a man aged 18 to 30 with type 1 diabetes. This chain joins TRBV2 and TRBJ2-3; D is undetermined. The CDR3 nucleotides are TGTGCCAGCAGTACCTCTCTGAATACGCAGTATTTT. Residues: CASSTSLNTQYF.